Shown below are 13 T cell receptor beta chains from a single sample sequenced in a study of graft-versus-host responses after intestinal transplantation. These receptors' targets are unknown. Profiling relied on immunoSEQ multiplex PCR, and the TCRdb table lists in-frame clones only, not all of them. The sample has about 100,000 clones; 87% are singletons. The sample in question was unstimulated CD4+ T cells sorted from spleen or lymph node cells, obtained before transplant. The source of these receptors is a human donor who was the organ donor for an intestinal transplant.

The chain couples TRBV2 to TRBJ1-5; tentatively, D is TRBD1 (6 bases). The V end lost 5 bases, the J end lost 0 bases, and 14 bases lay between the germline ends. CDR1 is SNHLY and CDR2 is FYNNEI in the germline V gene. This CDR3 is built from 16 residues. The CDR3 reads CASSPQGPYSNQPQHF. The CDR3 bases are TGTGCCAGCAGTCCCCAGGGGCCGTATAGCAATCAGCCCCAGCATTTT.

The chain couples TRBV2 to TRBJ1-1; D ambiguous. V was cut by 3 bases and J by 3 bases, with 8 bases left in between. Germline CDR1 reads SNHLY; CDR2 reads FYNNEI. The CDR3 is made up of 13 amino acids. CDR3 amino acids: CASSDEAHTEAFF. CDR3 DNA: TGTGCCAGCAGTGACGAGGCCCACACTGAAGCTTTCTTT.

This clone turned up a few times. The V and J genes are TRBV14 and TRBJ1-3, with D possibly being TRBD1 (5 bases). CDR3 size: 17 residues. Germline CDR1 reads SGHDN; CDR2 reads FVKESK. V was shortened by 4 bases and J by 0 bases, with 16 bases between the two germline ends. The CDR3 nucleotides are TGTGCCAGCAGCCCCGGATGGTGGGGGAGCTCTGGAAACACCATATATTTT. As protein: CASSPGWWGSSGNTIYF.

The gene calls are TRBV5-1 and TRBJ1-6, with TRBD1 as a possible D gene (5 bases). The length of the CDR3 is 15 residues. CDR1 is SGHRS, CDR2 YFSETQ, per germline. The V and J ends lost 0 bases and 9 bases respectively, with 13 bases between them. CDR3 residues: CASSLGDGGASPLHF. CDR3 in DNA: TGCGCCAGCAGCTTGGGGGACGGAGGAGCTTCACCCCTCCACTTT.

The chain couples TRBV5-1 to TRBJ2-7, with TRBD1 matching over 7 bases. CDR3 size: 14 residues. The V gene's germline CDR1 is SGHRS and CDR2 YFSETQ. V gave up 6 bases and J gave up 3 bases; unmatched junction bases: 9. The CDR3 nucleotides are TGCGCCAGCACTTATCTAGGACAGGACTACGAGCAGTACTTC. Protein product: CASTYLGQDYEQYF. The full variable domain, with the rest looked up from reference TRBV5-1 and TRBJ2-7, is KAGVTQTPRYLIKTRGQQVTLSCSPISGHRSVSWYQQTPGQGLQFLFEYFSETQRNKGNFPGRFSGRQFSNSRSEMNVSTLELGDSALYLCASTYLGQDYEQYFGPGTRLTVT.

The gene calls are TRBV5-6 and TRBJ2-3, with 9 bases matching TRBD1. The germline V gene encodes CDR1 SGHDT and CDR2 YYEEEE. V lost 4 bases to trimming and J lost 8 bases; unmatched junction nucleotides: 11. The CDR3 is made up of 15 amino acids. The DNA for the CDR3 is TGTGCCAGCAGCCTTCGACAGGGGGGGTCGGGTACGCAGTATTTT. Protein sequence: CASSLRQGGSGTQYF. Looking up the rest from reference TRBV5-6 and TRBJ2-3 gives the full variable domain: DAGVTQSPTHLIKTRGQQVTLRCSPKSGHDTVSWYQQALGQGPQFIFQYYEEEERQRGNFPDRFSGHQFPNYSSELNVNALLLGDSALYLCASSLRQGGSGTQYFGPGTRLTVL.

The rearrangement uses TRBV5-1 and TRBJ1-6; 8 bases are shared with TRBD1. Trimming took 3 bases from V and 7 from J; bases not matched to a gene: 9. The germline gives CDR1 SGHRS, CDR2 YFSETQ. The CDR3 totals 16 residues. DNA for the CDR3: TGCGCCAGCAGCTCTAAGACAGGGGAGCGGAATTCACCCCTCCACTTT. Protein sequence: CASSSKTGERNSPLHF.

The chain joins TRBV4-2 to TRBJ2-5, with TRBD2 identical over 11 bases. Germline values: CDR1 LGHNA, CDR2 YNFKEQ. The V gene end was trimmed by 7 bases and the J gene end by 2 bases; junction bases not matched to a gene: 3. The CDR3 totals 14 residues. In nucleotides, the CDR3 is TGTGCCAGCAACCCTAGCGGGGGGCAAGAGACCCAGTACTTC. It yields the protein CASNPSGGQETQYF.

The chain couples TRBV6-5 to TRBJ1-5; D not resolved. The CDR3 has 13 amino acids. The V gene's germline CDR1 is MNHEY and CDR2 SVGAGI. V gave up 5 bases and J gave up 0 bases, with 5 bases separating them. The CDR3 nucleotides are TGTGCCAGCAGTCTTACTAGCAATCAGCCCCAGCATTTT. Protein sequence: CASSLTSNQPQHF.

V gene TRBV29-1 combines with J gene TRBJ2-5; weak D call: TRBD1 (5 bases). In germline, CDR1 is SQVTM, CDR2 ANQGSEA. V dropped 8 bases and J dropped 1 base, with 14 bases sitting between them. This CDR3 is 13 amino acids long. The CDR3 DNA reads as TGCAGCTTCCAAAGACAGAGCCAAGAGACCCAGTACTTC. This encodes CSFQRQSQETQYF.

V is TRBV27 and J is TRBJ2-3, with D hard to call. Trimming shortened V by 0 bases and J by 0 bases, and 10 bases separated the two germline ends. The CDR3 length is 16 residues. CDR1 and CDR2 (germline): MNHEY, SMNVEV (reference sequence). Here the CDR3 reads CASSLSTGFSTDTQYF. DNA for the CDR3: TGTGCCAGCAGTTTATCGACCGGATTTAGCACAGATACGCAGTATTTT.

The chain recombines TRBV5-6 with TRBJ1-6; D ambiguous. Germline V gene sequence: CDR1 SGHDT, CDR2 YYEEEE. With 6 bases removed from V and 0 bases from J, the gap between germline ends came to 19 bases. This CDR3 has 18 amino acids. The CDR3 sequence: CASTGRRQRSSYNSPLHF. Written as DNA, the CDR3 is TGTGCCAGCACTGGAAGGAGGCAGAGGAGCTCCTATAATTCACCCCTCCACTTT.

The V gene is TRBV5-6, the J gene TRBJ2-7; D is perhaps TRBD1 or TRBD2 (5 bases each). This CDR3 comprises 14 residues. Germline CDR1 reads SGHDT; CDR2 reads YYEEEE. The germline V and J ends were trimmed by 2 bases and 2 bases, with 11 bases remaining between them. CDR3 DNA sequence: TGTGCCAGCAGCTTCCCCGGGACCACCTACGAGCAGTACTTC. This encodes CASSFPGTTYEQYF.